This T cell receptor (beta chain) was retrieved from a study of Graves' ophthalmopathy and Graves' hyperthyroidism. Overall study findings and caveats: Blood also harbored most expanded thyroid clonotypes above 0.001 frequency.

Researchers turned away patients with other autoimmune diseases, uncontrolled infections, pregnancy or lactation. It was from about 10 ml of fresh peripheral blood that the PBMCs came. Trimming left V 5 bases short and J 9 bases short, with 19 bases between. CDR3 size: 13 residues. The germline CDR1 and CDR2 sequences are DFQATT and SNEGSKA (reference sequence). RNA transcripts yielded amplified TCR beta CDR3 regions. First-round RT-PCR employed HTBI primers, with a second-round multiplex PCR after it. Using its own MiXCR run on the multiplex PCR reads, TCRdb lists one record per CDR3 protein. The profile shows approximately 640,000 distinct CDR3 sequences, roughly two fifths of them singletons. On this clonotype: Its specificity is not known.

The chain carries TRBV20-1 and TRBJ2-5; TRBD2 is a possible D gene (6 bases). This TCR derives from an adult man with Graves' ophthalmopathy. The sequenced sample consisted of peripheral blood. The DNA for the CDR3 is TGCAGTGCTGGGCGCGTGCATGGGGAGGCCCAGTACTTC. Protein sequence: CSAGRVHGEAQYF.